This TCR beta chain was profiled in a study of CD8 T cells in Susac syndrome. This CDR3 spans 15 amino acids. Germline loops: CDR1 DFQATT, CDR2 SNEGSKA (reference sequence). V lost 0 bases and J lost 2, with 14 bases in between. With random hexamers, 0.5 to 1 ug RNA was reverse transcribed. Via MiXCR, TCRdb re-called the immunoSEQ multiplex PCR reads, giving one row per CDR3 protein. The table has 350,000 to 550,000 distinct CDR3 sequences, approximately 89% seen once. CD8+ and CD4+ blood T cells underwent TCR beta sequencing. The receptor was derived from a human donor with multiple sclerosis. Sequenced material: CD8+ T cells from PBMCs. The chain has TRBV20-1 and TRBJ2-7, with D hard to call. CDR3 DNA: TGCAGTGCTAGAGAAATGACCGACACGACCTACGAGCAGTACTTC. It codes for CSAREMTDTTYEQYF.